This T cell receptor beta chain was captured by sequencing in a study of blood T cell repertoires in COVID-19 (dated by TCRdb to between 2020 and 2021). A note on the overall study: Samples covering the acute and convalescent phases of COVID-19 were provided by collaborators in the United States, Italy and Spain. Samples came from the ongoing ImmuneRACE study (first 160 participants) plus 1,254 subjects from 6 global collaborators. HLA class I and class II types, where available, came from metadata supplied by the sample provider rather than from assay-based typing. The material from the prospective study consisted of cDNA or gDNA derived from T cells, B-cell-depleted T cells, or PBMCs. Subjects who had been exposed to COVID-19, were actively infected with it, or had recovered from it provided the deeply sampled blood TCRbeta repertoires that made up the dataset. The sample metadata nearly always contained a de-identified subject ID, COVID-19 status, age in years and sex. A freely available public database, intended as a resource for researchers studying the immune response to SARS-CoV-2, is where the repertoires were released.

One collaborating source in Seattle enrolled patients during active infection and followed them longitudinally through the course of disease. Collaborating institutions collected whole blood in K2EDTA tubes following their own protocols. For TCRbeta analysis, collaborators shipped samples as frozen whole blood, isolated PBMCs, or DNA extracted from either of those sample types. The germline V gene gives CDR1 as SNHLY and CDR2 as FYNNEI. The CDR3, cysteine through phenylalanine, is 14 amino acids long. CDR3 DNA is the only sequence kept; it has 42 bases, read in frame from the first base. The germline V end is reduced by 10 bases and the J end by 2 bases; junction bases left unmatched: 9. TCRbeta CDR3 regions were amplified from genomic DNA by means of the immunoSEQ Assay, a bias-controlled multiplex PCR. From the authors' description of their analysis: The number of nucleated cells in each sample was estimated by amplification of reference gene primers within the assay. To quantify the absolute abundance of each unique TCRbeta CDR3 rearrangement, sequence reads were collapsed and filtered. For each sample, productive Simpson clonality was calculated as the square root of Simpson's diversity index across productive rearrangements. In TCRdb, the immuneACCESS table is reduced to in-frame sequences with V and J assigned. These tables do not hold every clone; where another copy was compared, an unresolved V gene accounts for under half, and the others remain unexplained. Clone size and V and J calls were adopted from that table, with D and trimming inferred from the DNA. Counted in this sample were about 130,000 clones; around 89% of them appeared once. Together, the top ten hold approximately 4.3% of the sample.

Overall results and qualifications from the work: The amount of clinical and demographic metadata varied by source and participant and was provided uncurated.

To note about this clone: The antigen this receptor binds is unknown. No base qualities exist here, and no much larger clone lies one base off it.

Recombination connected TRBV2 to TRBJ2-7; 9 of the junction bases match TRBD2. The receptor was isolated from a man in his 60s with COVID-19, enrolled during active disease. What was sequenced was peripheral blood. The CDR3 reads CATTIAGATYEQYF. The sequenced DNA is TGTGCCACCACTATAGCGGGGGCTACCTACGAGCAGTACTTC. Supplemented by the reference TRBV2 and TRBJ2-7 proteins around the CDR3, the complete variable domain is EPEVTQTPSHQVTQMGQEVILRCVPISNHLYFYWYRQILGQKVEFLVSFYNNEISEKSEIFDDQFSVERPDGSNFTLKIRSTKLEDSAMYFCATTIAGATYEQYFGPGTRLTVT.